This TCR beta chain was profiled in a study of blood T cells in healthy people across ages. Together with a sample-barcoded 5' primer, a J-beta primer mix was included in a second PCR lasting about 6 to 11 cycles. TCRdb reprocessed the 5' RACE reads with MiXCR, giving one entry per CDR3 protein. Of hundreds of thousands of distinct CDR3 sequences in the sample, roughly 50% are singletons; the top ten hold roughly 34%. The germline V gene encodes CDR1 MDHEN and CDR2 SYDVKM. CDR3 size: 13 residues. The V and J ends lost 8 bases and 2 bases respectively, with 12 bases between them. Every sample gave at least 6 micrograms of total RNA when it was extracted. On this clonotype itself: Antigen unknown.

Broader study findings: Versus aged donors, long-lived donors had higher diversity and more naive CD4+ cells. Strong correlation linked observed beta diversity and percent naive T cells.

V gene TRBV28 combines with J gene TRBJ1-2; D call uncertain. The sequenced sample consisted of blood. The TCR originated in a woman aged 55-70 years in good health. The CDR3 protein is CASLRTDNYGYTF. The CDR3 nucleotides are TGTGCCAGCCTAAGGACGGACAACTATGGCTACACCTTC.